The 20 T cell receptor beta chains below all came from one sample that was sequenced in a study of blood T cell repertoires in COVID-19. The assay was immunoSEQ multiplex PCR, and TCRdb's table has in-frame clones only and misses some. The repertoire consists of 250,000 to 350,000 clones, with about 88% occurring once and the leading ten covering roughly 12%. Sequencing used peripheral blood. The receptor source for this set is a woman in her twenties or thirties with COVID-19, enrolled during active disease.

In its sample, this clone was seen once. The gene calls are TRBV29-1 and TRBJ1-2; 11 bases align to TRBD1. Trimming took 4 bases from V and 6 from J; bases not matched to a gene: 4. The CDR3 consists of 13 residues. Germline V gives CDR1 SQVTM, CDR2 ANQGSEA. CDR3: CSVVGTGGHGYTF. Written as DNA, the CDR3 is TGCAGCGTTGTCGGGACAGGGGGGCATGGCTACACCTTC.

In this sample, this clone turned up once. The V gene is TRBV7-9, the J gene TRBJ1-2, with TRBD1 identical over 7 bases. J lost 8 bases, V lost 3 bases, and 3 bases had no gene match. The length of the CDR3 is 12 residues. CDR1 is SEHNR and CDR2 is FQNEAQ in the germline V gene (reference sequence). The CDR3 DNA is TGTGCCAGCAGCTTGGCGGGACAGGGCTACACCTTC. Translation: CASSLAGQGYTF.

The rearrangement joins TRBV7-6 to TRBJ2-1; no definite D call. This CDR3 contains 15 residues. CDR1 and CDR2 (germline): SGHVS, FNYEAQ. The V gene lost 6 bases and the J gene lost 2 bases, with 14 bases spanning the gap. CDR3 nucleotide sequence: TGTGCCAGCAGTCCCCGGGTGGCGACCTACAATGAGCAGTTCTTC. Translation gives CASSPRVATYNEQFF.

This chain uses TRBV6-2 or TRBV6-3 with TRBJ1-1; 8 bases fit TRBD1. V was pared by 5 bases and J by 3 bases, with 14 bases of the junction left unmatched. Germline V CDR1 and CDR2: MNHEY, SVGEGT. This CDR3 is built from 17 residues. Written as DNA, the CDR3 is TGTGCCAGCAGTAGGCCAATCAGGACAGGGTGGGACACTGAAGCTTTCTTT. It translates to CASSRPIRTGWDTEAFF.

The V gene is TRBV23-1, the J gene TRBJ2-2; TRBD2 agrees at 13 bases. TRBV23-1 is assigned to the ORF class and has an uncertain function. CDR3 length: 18 amino acids. The J segment lost 6 bases and the V segment lost 6 bases, leaving 13 bases of the junction unmatched. The CDR3 reads CASSLRTSGSNGAGELFF. As DNA, the CDR3 is TGCGCCAGCAGCCTTAGGACTAGCGGGAGTAACGGGGCCGGGGAGCTGTTTTTT.

V is TRBV19 and J is TRBJ1-2; D perhaps matches TRBD1 (5 bases). This CDR3 region has 13 residues. V lost 3 bases, J lost 8 bases, and 13 bases lay in between. Germline V gives CDR1 LNHDA, CDR2 SQIVND (reference sequence). The DNA of the CDR3 is TGTGCCAGTAGTATGCCGGGGGTGAGCGGCTACACCTTC. Translation: CASSMPGVSGYTF.

The sample holds one count of this clone. This chain connects TRBV30 to TRBJ1-1; 11 bases are a match to TRBD1. Germline V gene sequence: CDR1 GTSNPN, CDR2 SVGIG (reference sequence). The trim removed 3 bases at V and 6 bases at J, leaving 6 bases unmatched. The CDR3 spans 14 residues. The CDR3: CAWRGDRGYPEAFF. CDR3 DNA: TGTGCCTGGAGGGGGGACAGGGGGTACCCTGAAGCTTTCTTT.

This chain uses TRBV28 with TRBJ1-2; TRBD1 matches 8 bases. Germline CDR1 MDHEN, CDR2 SYDVKM. There are 17 residues in the CDR3. The ends lost 4 bases at V and 0 bases at J; junction bases unmatched: 10. In DNA form, the CDR3 reads TGTGCCAGCAGTTCATCGGGACAGGAAAGAGCTAACTATGGCTACACCTTC. It translates to CASSSSGQERANYGYTF.

The rearrangement links TRBV7-9 to TRBJ1-2, with D possibly TRBD1 on 6 matching bases. This CDR3 contains 14 residues. The germline V gene has CDR1 SEHNR and CDR2 FQNEAQ (reference sequence). V was clipped by 7 bases and J by 5 bases, with 17 bases between them. CDR3 sequence reads: CASTWTDSSYGYTF. The DNA for the CDR3 is TGTGCCAGCACATGGACAGACTCTAGTTATGGCTACACCTTC.

The chain has TRBV7-9 and TRBJ1-2; 7 positions match TRBD1. The CDR3 extends over 15 amino acids. V was pared by 3 bases and J by 2 bases, with 6 bases of the junction left unmatched. Germline V gene lookup returns CDR1 SEHNR and CDR2 FQNEAQ (reference sequence). The CDR3 DNA follows: TGTGCCAGCAGCTTGACGATGACAGGGAACTATGGCTACACCTTC. Translated, it gives CASSLTMTGNYGYTF.

The chain employs TRBV15 and TRBJ1-5; D may be TRBD1 (6 bases). The V and J ends lost 4 bases and 7 bases respectively, with 14 bases between them. The CDR3 covers 14 residues. Germline CDR1 LNHNV, CDR2 YYDKDF (reference sequence). The CDR3 DNA is TGTGCCACCAGCAAAGGGGGGGTGCGGCAGCCCCAGCATTTT. Protein product: CATSKGGVRQPQHF.

The chain is built from TRBV30 and TRBJ1-6; maybe TRBD1 (5 bases). V was cut by 2 bases and J by 7 bases, with 21 bases left in between. The CDR3 loop spans 17 amino acids. Germline assignment: CDR1 GTSNPN and CDR2 SVGIG (reference sequence). The chain's CDR3 is CAWSTTTFRQGNSPLHF. The CDR3 bases are TGTGCCTGGAGTACAACGACCTTCCGGCAGGGAAATTCACCCCTCCACTTT.

The genes are TRBV28 and TRBJ1-2; TRBD1 might be the D (5 bases). Germline V CDR1 and CDR2: MDHEN, SYDVKM. This CDR3 is 15 amino acids long. Trimming removed 6 bases at V and 4 bases at J, with 18 bases between. CDR3 amino acids: CASSSGHQPLYGYTF. The CDR3 nucleotides read TGTGCCAGCAGCTCCGGACACCAACCCCTCTATGGCTACACCTTC.

The chain is built from TRBV7-2 and TRBJ2-1, with TRBD2 identical over 9 bases. With V trimmed by 1 base and J by 9 bases, 7 bases remained unmatched. The CDR3 contains 15 residues. Per germline, CDR1 SGHTA and CDR2 FQGNSA. The CDR3 DNA follows: TGTGCCAGCAGCTTAGTGGCGGGAGGGCCGAGTGAGCAGTTCTTC. This gives the protein CASSLVAGGPSEQFF.

This chain connects TRBV6-4 to TRBJ2-2; D is perhaps TRBD2 (6 bases). This CDR3 is 15 amino acids long. The V end was cut by 6 bases, the J end by 2 bases, with 13 bases between. Germline CDR1 is MRHNA and CDR2 is SNTAGT. The CDR3 is CASRPGTLNTGELFF. The CDR3 nucleotides read TGTGCCAGCAGGCCCGGGACTCTTAACACCGGGGAGCTGTTTTTT.

The chain combines TRBV19 with TRBJ2-7, with unresolved D. The CDR3 runs 14 residues. Trimming left V 1 base short and J 2 bases short, with 9 bases between. The germline V gene encodes CDR1 LNHDA and CDR2 SQIVND (reference sequence). The CDR3 DNA reads as TGTGCCAGTAGTATAGGTGAGGAAACCTACGAGCAGTACTTC. Protein: CASSIGEETYEQYF.

The chain is built from TRBV3-1 (or the pseudogene TRBV3-2) and TRBJ2-7; the D gene is possibly TRBD2 (5 bases). In germline, CDR1 is LGHDT, CDR2 YNNKEL (reference sequence). The CDR3 runs to 12 residues. The ends were cut back, 1 base at V and 12 bases at J, with 13 bases in the middle. CDR3 region: CASSQGGRGGYF. The CDR3 bases are TGTGCCAGCAGCCAAGGTGGCAGAGGAGGGTACTTC.

V and J are TRBV27 and TRBJ1-3; the D gene is possibly TRBD1 (6 bases). Germline V gene data show CDR1 as MNHEY and CDR2 as SMNVEV (reference sequence). The V and J ends lost 2 bases and 3 bases respectively, with 8 bases between them. The CDR3 has 14 residues. The CDR3 nucleotides read TGTGCCAGCAGTTTAAAGGGGGTTGGAAACACCATATATTTT. It is translated as CASSLKGVGNTIYF.

This clone was observed once. CDR3 sequence reads: CASSRVAGLAGPYNEQFF. In DNA, the CDR3 is TGCGCCAGCAGCCGAGTCGCCGGACTAGCGGGCCCCTACAATGAGCAGTTCTTC. The rearrangement joins TRBV10-1 to TRBJ2-1; 11 nucleotides line up with TRBD2. This CDR3 comprises 18 residues. The V gene's germline CDR1 is WNHNN and CDR2 SYGVQD (reference sequence). Trimming took 6 bases from V and 2 from J; bases not matched to a gene: 12.

The V gene is TRBV28, the J gene TRBJ1-4, with TRBD1 identical over 9 bases. The V and J ends lost 6 bases and 7 bases, in that order; junction bases with no gene match: 6. This CDR3 has 14 residues. Germline-derived CDR1 and CDR2 are MDHEN and SYDVKM. The CDR3 region is CASSLGQGGEKLFF. The CDR3 DNA reads TGTGCCAGCAGCCTGGGACAGGGAGGTGAAAAACTGTTTTTT.